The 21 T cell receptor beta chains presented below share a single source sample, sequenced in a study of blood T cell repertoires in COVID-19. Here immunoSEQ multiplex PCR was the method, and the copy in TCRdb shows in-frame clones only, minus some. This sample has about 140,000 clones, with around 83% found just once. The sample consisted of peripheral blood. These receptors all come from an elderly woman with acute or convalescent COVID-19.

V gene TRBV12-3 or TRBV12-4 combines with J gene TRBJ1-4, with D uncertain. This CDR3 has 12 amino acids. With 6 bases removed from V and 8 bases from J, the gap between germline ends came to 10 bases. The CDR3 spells CASSNSGEKLFF. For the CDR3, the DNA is TGTGCCAGCAGCAACTCGGGGGAAAAACTGTTTTTT.

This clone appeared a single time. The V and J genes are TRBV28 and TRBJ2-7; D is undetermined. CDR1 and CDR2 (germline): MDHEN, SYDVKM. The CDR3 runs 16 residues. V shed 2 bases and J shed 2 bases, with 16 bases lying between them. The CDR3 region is CASSLNREKITYEQYF. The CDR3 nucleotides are TGTGCCAGCAGTTTAAATCGAGAGAAGATCACCTACGAGCAGTACTTC.

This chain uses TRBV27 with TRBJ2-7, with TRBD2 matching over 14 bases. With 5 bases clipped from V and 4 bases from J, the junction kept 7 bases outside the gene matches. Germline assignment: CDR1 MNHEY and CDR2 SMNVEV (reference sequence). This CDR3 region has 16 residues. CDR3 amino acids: CASSAGLAGADYEQYF. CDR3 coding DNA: TGTGCCAGCAGTGCGGGACTAGCGGGGGCCGATTACGAGCAGTACTTC.

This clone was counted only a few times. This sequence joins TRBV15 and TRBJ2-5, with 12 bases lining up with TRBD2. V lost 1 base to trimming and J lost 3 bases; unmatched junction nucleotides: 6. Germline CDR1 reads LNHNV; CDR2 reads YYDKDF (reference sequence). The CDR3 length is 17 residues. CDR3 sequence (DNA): TGTGCCACCAGCAGAGTTGCTAGCGGGGGGGCGAAAGAGACCCAGTACTTC. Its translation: CATSRVASGGAKETQYF.

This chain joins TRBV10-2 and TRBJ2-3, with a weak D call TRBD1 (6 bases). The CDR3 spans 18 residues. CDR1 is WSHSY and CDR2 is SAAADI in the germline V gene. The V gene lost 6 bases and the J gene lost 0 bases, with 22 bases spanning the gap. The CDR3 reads CASRQTRGWDPSTDTQYF. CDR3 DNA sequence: TGCGCCAGCAGACAAACTAGGGGGTGGGACCCTAGCACAGATACGCAGTATTTT.

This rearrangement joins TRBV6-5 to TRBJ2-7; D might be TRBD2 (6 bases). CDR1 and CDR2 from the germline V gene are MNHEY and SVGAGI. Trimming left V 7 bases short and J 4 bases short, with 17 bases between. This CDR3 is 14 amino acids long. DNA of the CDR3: TGTGCCAGCATAAGAGCGGGCCAAAGGTACGAGCAGTACTTC. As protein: CASIRAGQRYEQYF.

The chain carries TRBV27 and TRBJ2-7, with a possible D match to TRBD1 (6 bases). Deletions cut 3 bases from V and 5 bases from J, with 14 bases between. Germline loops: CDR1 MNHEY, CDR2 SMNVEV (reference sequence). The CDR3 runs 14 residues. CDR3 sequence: CASSFGTPLNEQYF. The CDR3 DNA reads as TGTGCCAGCAGTTTCGGGACACCATTAAACGAGCAGTACTTC.

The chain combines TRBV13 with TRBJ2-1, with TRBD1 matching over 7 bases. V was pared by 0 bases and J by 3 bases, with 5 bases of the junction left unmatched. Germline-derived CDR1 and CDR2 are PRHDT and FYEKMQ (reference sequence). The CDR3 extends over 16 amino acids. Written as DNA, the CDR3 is TGTGCCAGCAGCTTAGGCCCCGGGACAGACTACAATGAGCAGTTCTTC. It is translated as CASSLGPGTDYNEQFF.

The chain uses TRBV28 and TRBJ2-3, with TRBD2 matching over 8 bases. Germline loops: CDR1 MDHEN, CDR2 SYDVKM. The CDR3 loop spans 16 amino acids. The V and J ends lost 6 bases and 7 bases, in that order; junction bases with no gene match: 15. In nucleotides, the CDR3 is TGTGCCAGCAGCTCCGGCGATAGCGGGGCACTATATACGCAGTATTTT. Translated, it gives CASSSGDSGALYTQYF.

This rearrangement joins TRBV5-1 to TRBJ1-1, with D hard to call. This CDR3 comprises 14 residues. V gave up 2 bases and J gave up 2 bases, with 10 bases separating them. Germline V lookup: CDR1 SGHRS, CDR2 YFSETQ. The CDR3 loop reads CASSFQTSNTEAFF. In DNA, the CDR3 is TGCGCCAGCAGCTTCCAGACATCTAACACTGAAGCTTTCTTT.

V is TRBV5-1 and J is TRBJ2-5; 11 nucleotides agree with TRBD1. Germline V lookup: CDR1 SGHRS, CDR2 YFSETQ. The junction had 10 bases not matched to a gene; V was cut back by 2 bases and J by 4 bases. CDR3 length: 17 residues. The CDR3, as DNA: TGCGCCAGCAGCTTAGGACAGGGGGCTATGTTCGGAGAGACCCAGTACTTC. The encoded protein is CASSLGQGAMFGETQYF.

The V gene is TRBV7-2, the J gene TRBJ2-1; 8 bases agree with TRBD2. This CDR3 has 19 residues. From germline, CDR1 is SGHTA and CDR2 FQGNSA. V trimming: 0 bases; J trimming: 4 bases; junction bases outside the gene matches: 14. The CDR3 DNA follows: TGTGCCAGCAGCTTAGCGTTACTAGCGGACCTCTGGGGTTACAATGAGCAGTTCTTC. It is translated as CASSLALLADLWGYNEQFF.

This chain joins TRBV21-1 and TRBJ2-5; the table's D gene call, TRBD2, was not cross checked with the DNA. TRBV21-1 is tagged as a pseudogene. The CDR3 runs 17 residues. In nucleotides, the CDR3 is TGTGCCAGGAGCCACCCGGGTCCTAGTCTAGGCCAAGAGACCCAGTACTTC. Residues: CARSHPGPSLGQETQYF.

This chain's CDR3 is CAHSGLGATQKILPRNEKLFF. The CDR3 coding sequence is TGTGCCCATTCAGGTCTGGGGGCCACTCAAAAAATTCTGCCAAGAAATGAAAAACTGTTTTTT. This chain uses TRBV21-1 with TRBJ1-4; no check of the table's D call, TRBD1, against the DNA was made. TRBV21-1 is listed as a pseudogene. The CDR3 length is 21 residues.

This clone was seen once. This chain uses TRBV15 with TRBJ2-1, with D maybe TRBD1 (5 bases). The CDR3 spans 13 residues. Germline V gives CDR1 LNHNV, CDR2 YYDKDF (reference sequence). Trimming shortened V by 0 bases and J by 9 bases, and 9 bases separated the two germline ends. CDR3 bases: TGTGCCACCAGCAGAGATTGGGGCGGTGAGCAGTTCTTC. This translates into CATSRDWGGEQFF.

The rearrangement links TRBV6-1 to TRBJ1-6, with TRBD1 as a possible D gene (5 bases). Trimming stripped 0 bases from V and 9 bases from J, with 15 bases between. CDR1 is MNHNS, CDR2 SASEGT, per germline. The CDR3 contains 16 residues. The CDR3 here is CASSEALFREGSPLHF. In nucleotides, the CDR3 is TGTGCCAGCAGTGAAGCGTTATTCAGGGAGGGTTCACCCCTCCACTTT.

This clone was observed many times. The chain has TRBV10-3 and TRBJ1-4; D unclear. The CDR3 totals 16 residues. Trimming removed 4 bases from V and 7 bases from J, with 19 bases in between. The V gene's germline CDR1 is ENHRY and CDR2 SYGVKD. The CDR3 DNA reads TGTGCCATCAGTGGGGAGAGGACCGCCACCGGTGAAAAACTGTTTTTT. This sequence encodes CAISGERTATGEKLFF.

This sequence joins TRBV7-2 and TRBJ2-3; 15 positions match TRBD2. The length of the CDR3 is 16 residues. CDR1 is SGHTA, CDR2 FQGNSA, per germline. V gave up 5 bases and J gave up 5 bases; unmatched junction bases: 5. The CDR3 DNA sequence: TGTGCCAGCAGCCTTGGACTAGCGGGAGGGTTAGATACGCAGTATTTT. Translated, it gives CASSLGLAGGLDTQYF.

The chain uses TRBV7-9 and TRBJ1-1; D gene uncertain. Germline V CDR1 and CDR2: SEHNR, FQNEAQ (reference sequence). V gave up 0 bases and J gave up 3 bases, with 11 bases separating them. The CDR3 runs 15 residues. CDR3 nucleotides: TGTGCCAGCAGCTTAGCGGTCGTTGCGGACACTGAAGCTTTCTTT. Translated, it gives CASSLAVVADTEAFF. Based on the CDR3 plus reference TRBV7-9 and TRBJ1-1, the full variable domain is DTGVSQNPRHKITKRGQNVTFRCDPISEHNRLYWYRQTLGQGPEFLTYFQNEAQLEKSRLLSDRFSAERPKGSFSTLEIQRTEQGDSAMYLCASSLAVVADTEAFFGQGTRLTVV.

The CDR3, as DNA: TGTGCCGGAACCCCTGGCGGGGGGTACACCGGGGAGCTGTTTTTT. This translates into CAGTPGGGYTGELFF. This chain uses TRBV18 with TRBJ2-2; 8 bases are a match to TRBD2. The germline gives CDR1 KGHSH, CDR2 LQKENI. The CDR3 is 15 amino acids. V shed 11 bases, J shed 3 bases, and the junction held 11 bases outside the gene matches.

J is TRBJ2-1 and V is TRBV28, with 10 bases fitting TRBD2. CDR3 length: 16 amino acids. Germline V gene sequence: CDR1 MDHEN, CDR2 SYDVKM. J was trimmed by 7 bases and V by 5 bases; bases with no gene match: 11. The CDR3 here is CASSRIGTSEGNEQFF. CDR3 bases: TGTGCCAGCAGTAGAATTGGGACTAGCGAGGGGAATGAGCAGTTCTTC.